This is a list of T cell receptor beta chains from one sample in a study of blood T cell repertoires in COVID-19. Produced via immunoSEQ multiplex PCR; TCRdb's table is partial and in-frame only. This sample has approximately 150,000 clones; about 83% occur once, and the top ten carry 8% to 9%. The source material was peripheral blood. Receptor source: a man aged 30-40 years with COVID-19, enrolled during active disease. CDR3s include the opening cysteine and the closing phenylalanine or tryptophan. A D gene is named only where the DNA matches it firmly. Only some rows state a clone size, as once, few, many or a class for expanded clones.

D: .
size: .
V: TRBV28
J: TRBJ1-1
DNA: TGTGCCAGCAGTTTAGCCGAACGCGTGAACACTGAAGCTTTCTTT
CDR3: CASSLAERVNTEAFF

D: .
size: .
V: TRBV21-1
J: TRBJ1-1
DNA: TGTGCCAGCAGCAGCGGGTGCACTGAAGCTTTCTTT
CDR3: CASSSGCTEAFF

D: TRBD1
size: once
V: TRBV19
J: TRBJ2-5
DNA: TGTGCCAGTACTCCTACAGGGGGGAGGAGCGAGACCCAGTACTTC
CDR3: CASTPTGGRSETQYF

D: .
size: .
V: TRBV11-3
J: TRBJ2-7
DNA: TGTGCCAGCAGCCCCCGGGGGAGAGAGAACGAGCAGTACTTC
CDR3: CASSPRGRENEQYF

D: TRBD1
size: .
V: TRBV15
J: TRBJ1-4
DNA: TGTGCCACCAGCGAGGGGACAGGGGACGGGGAAAAACTGTTTTTT
CDR3: CATSEGTGDGEKLFF

D: TRBD1
size: .
V: TRBV12-3/TRBV12-4
J: TRBJ1-1
DNA: TGTGCCAGCAGTTTAACAGGGGCAGGGGAAGCTTTCTTT
CDR3: CASSLTGAGEAFF

D: TRBD1
size: .
V: TRBV5-5
J: TRBJ1-6
DNA: TGTGCCAGCAGCTTGGACGGGACAGGCAATAATTCACCCCTCCACTTT
CDR3: CASSLDGTGNNSPLHF

D: TRBD2
size: .
V: TRBV30
J: TRBJ2-7
DNA: TGTGCCTGGGCTAAAGGGGGACTAGCGGATTACGAGCAGTACTTC
CDR3: CAWAKGGLADYEQYF

D: .
size: .
V: TRBV10-2
J: TRBJ1-2
DNA: TGCGCCAGCAGTGATGGGACTTATGGCTACACCTTC
CDR3: CASSDGTYGYTF

D: .
size: .
V: TRBV24-1
J: TRBJ1-1
DNA: TGTGCCACCAGTGATTTGAGCGGCTCTGAAGCTTTCTTT
CDR3: CATSDLSGSEAFF

D: .
size: .
V: TRBV28
J: TRBJ1-5
DNA: TGTGCCAGCAGTTCCTTAGATCAGCCCCAGCATTTT
CDR3: CASSSLDQPQHF

D: TRBD1
size: .
V: TRBV7-2
J: TRBJ1-2
DNA: TGTGCCAGCAGCTTAATTGGACAGGGGGGCTATGGCTACACCTTC
CDR3: CASSLIGQGGYGYTF

D: .
size: .
V: TRBV2
J: TRBJ1-4
DNA: TGTGCCAGCAGCCCGAGACAGGTCGTAGGGGAAAAACTGTTTTTT
CDR3: CASSPRQVVGEKLFF

D: .
size: .
V: TRBV6-5
J: TRBJ2-3
DNA: TGTGCCAGCAGTATCGGAGGGACGCAGTATTTT
CDR3: CASSIGGTQYF

D: .
size: .
V: TRBV10-1
J: TRBJ2-2
DNA: TGCGCCAGCAGGGAGGGGAGCACCGGGGAGCTGTTTTTT
CDR3: CASREGSTGELFF

D: TRBD1
size: .
V: TRBV30
J: TRBJ1-5
DNA: TGTGCCTGGAGCAGGGGGAGGAATCAGCCCCAGCATTTT
CDR3: CAWSRGRNQPQHF

D: TRBD1
size: .
V: TRBV28
J: TRBJ2-1
DNA: TGTGCCAGCAGGCTCCGGGACAGGGGTGTCGATGAGCAGTTCTTC
CDR3: CASRLRDRGVDEQFF

D: TRBD1
size: .
V: TRBV19
J: TRBJ1-2
DNA: TGTGCCAGTAGTTCGGACAGGGTGGCCGGTGGCTACACCTTC
CDR3: CASSSDRVAGGYTF

D: TRBD2
size: once
V: TRBV7-3
J: TRBJ2-5
DNA: TGTGCCAGCAGCGCCCGGGGGGATGCTGAGACCCAGTACTTC
CDR3: CASSARGDAETQYF

D: TRBD2
size: .
V: TRBV6-5
J: TRBJ2-7
DNA: TGTGCCAGCAGTTACGGCCTAGCGGGAGTTGGGGGCGAGCAGTACTTC
CDR3: CASSYGLAGVGGEQYF

D: TRBD1
size: .
V: TRBV7-9
J: TRBJ2-7
DNA: TGTGCCAGCAGCTTGGGACAGGTCAACTTTCCCTACGAGCAGTACTTC
CDR3: CASSLGQVNFPYEQYF

D: .
size: few
V: TRBV19
J: TRBJ1-5
DNA: TGTGCCAGCTCTCGGGGCAATCAGCCCCAGCATTTT
CDR3: CASSRGNQPQHF

D: .
size: .
V: TRBV7-2
J: TRBJ2-7
DNA: TGTGCCAGCAGCTTAGTTAACGGGAACGAGCAGTACTTC
CDR3: CASSLVNGNEQYF

D: .
size: .
V: TRBV7-8
J: TRBJ2-1
DNA: TGTGCCAGCAGCGCCCGGACAGTTTACAATGAGCAGTTCTTC
CDR3: CASSARTVYNEQFF

D: .
size: .
V: TRBV6-1
J: TRBJ1-1
DNA: TGTGCCAGCAGTGAAGGTGCGGGGGCGGAAAAAGCTTTCTTT
CDR3: CASSEGAGAEKAFF

D: TRBD2
size: .
V: TRBV5-6
J: TRBJ2-7
DNA: TGTGCCAGCAGCGCGCAATTTGGGACTAGCGGGGTAGACTACGAGCAGTACTTC
CDR3: CASSAQFGTSGVDYEQYF

D: .
size: .
V: TRBV6-5
J: TRBJ1-1
DNA: TGTGCCAGCAGAAGAGACAGAATGAACACTGAAGCTTTCTTT
CDR3: CASRRDRMNTEAFF

D: TRBD1
size: few
V: TRBV6-2/TRBV6-3
J: TRBJ2-2
DNA: TGTGCCAGCAGCCAACGGGGACAGGGGGCTTCGAACACCGGGGAGCTGTTTTTT
CDR3: CASSQRGQGASNTGELFF

D: .
size: .
V: TRBV4-1
J: TRBJ1-4
DNA: TGCGCCAGCAGCCCCTGGTCGGGGTCGGAGGGAGAAAAACTGTTTTTT
CDR3: CASSPWSGSEGEKLFF

D: .
size: .
V: TRBV28
J: TRBJ1-1
DNA: TGTGCCAGCAGTCTGACTGGGTCTAGCAGCACTGAAGCTTTCTTT
CDR3: CASSLTGSSSTEAFF

D: .
size: .
V: TRBV10-3
J: TRBJ1-3
DNA: TGTGCCACCATGGACTTGGAACGGGACACCATATATTTT
CDR3: CATMDLERDTIYF

D: .
size: once
V: TRBV12-3/TRBV12-4
J: TRBJ2-7
DNA: TGTGCCAGCAGTTTATCGGGGGCCTACGAGCAGTACTTC
CDR3: CASSLSGAYEQYF

D: TRBD2
size: .
V: TRBV6-1
J: TRBJ2-1
DNA: TGTGCCAGCAGTGAAGACCCGGGACTAGCGGGAGTCAGAGATGAGCAGTTCTTC
CDR3: CASSEDPGLAGVRDEQFF

D: .
size: .
V: TRBV6-5
J: TRBJ2-2
DNA: TGTGCCAGCAGTTCCCGGAGATGGGACACCGGGGAGCTGTTTTTT
CDR3: CASSSRRWDTGELFF

D: TRBD2
size: .
V: TRBV5-4
J: TRBJ2-1
DNA: TGTGCCAGCAGCTTGGCCCGAGCAGCGGGGGATGAGCAGTTCTTC
CDR3: CASSLARAAGDEQFF

D: TRBD2
size: .
V: TRBV27
J: TRBJ2-1
DNA: TGTGCCAGCAGCAAAGCCCGGGGGGAGGGTGAGCAGTTCTTC
CDR3: CASSKARGEGEQFF

D: TRBD2
size: .
V: TRBV6-5
J: TRBJ2-1
DNA: TGTGCCAGCAGTCCGGGACTAGCGGGAGTAGTTGAGCAGTTCTTC
CDR3: CASSPGLAGVVEQFF

D: .
size: .
V: TRBV18
J: TRBJ1-1
DNA: TGTGCCAGCTGTTCGACAGCGACCAACACTGAAGCTTTCTTT
CDR3: CASCSTATNTEAFF

D: .
size: .
V: TRBV28
J: TRBJ1-5
DNA: TGTGCCAGCAGTTTCGGGCGGGGGCAGGATCAGCCCCAGCATTTT
CDR3: CASSFGRGQDQPQHF

D: TRBD1
size: few
V: TRBV6-5
J: TRBJ1-2
DNA: TGTGCCAGCAGTTCCGACAGGGAGCATAACTATGGCTACACCTTC
CDR3: CASSSDREHNYGYTF

D: TRBD1
size: .
V: TRBV28
J: TRBJ1-5
DNA: TGTGCCAGCAGTTTATCACAGGGGAGGCTTCAGCCCCAGCATTTT
CDR3: CASSLSQGRLQPQHF

D: TRBD1
size: .
V: TRBV9
J: TRBJ1-4
DNA: TGTGCCAGCAGCGTAGCAGGACAGGCTAAGAATGAAAAACTGTTTTTT
CDR3: CASSVAGQAKNEKLFF

D: TRBD2
size: .
V: TRBV6-1
J: TRBJ2-1
DNA: TGTGCCAGCAGTGAAGAAGGGCTAGCGGCTAACCTCAACAATGAGCAGTTCTTC
CDR3: CASSEEGLAANLNNEQFF

D: TRBD2
size: .
V: TRBV7-2
J: TRBJ2-7
DNA: TGTGCCAGCAGGACTAGCGGGAGCTCCTACGAGCAGTACTTC
CDR3: CASRTSGSSYEQYF

D: .
size: .
V: TRBV27
J: TRBJ2-7
DNA: TGTGCCAGCAGCGCAGCTCCGGGACTGACCTACGAGCAGTACTTC
CDR3: CASSAAPGLTYEQYF

D: TRBD1
size: .
V: TRBV7-2
J: TRBJ1-4
DNA: TGTGCCAGCAGCGGATCCGGGACAGGGAATGAAAAACTGTTTTTT
CDR3: CASSGSGTGNEKLFF

D: .
size: .
V: TRBV9
J: TRBJ2-2
DNA: TGTGCCAGCAGCGTAGGACAGGCCGCGAACACCGGGGAGCTGTTTTTT
CDR3: CASSVGQAANTGELFF

D: .
size: .
V: TRBV6-5
J: TRBJ2-7
DNA: TGTGCCAGCGGGGACGGGACAACCTACGAGCAGTACTTC
CDR3: CASGDGTTYEQYF

D: .
size: .
V: TRBV10-3
J: TRBJ2-1
DNA: TGTGCCATCAGTGAGTCTAGCGGTCCTAATCAGCAGTTCTTC
CDR3: CAISESSGPNQQFF

D: .
size: .
V: TRBV7-2
J: TRBJ1-3
DNA: TGTGCCAGCAGCTTAGTAGGAGGGGGGGGCGGAAACACCATATATTTT
CDR3: CASSLVGGGGGNTIYF